These 9 T cell receptor beta chains were sequenced from one sample in a study of vaccination and CD4 T cells after COVID-19. These TCRs are of unknown antigen specificity. An Oncomine TCR Beta short-read assay was used to sequence the DNA from cultured CD4+ T cells. TCRdb re-derived calls from the PCR reads in MiXCR, one entry per CDR3 protein. The top ten hold around 7.4% of the sample, which has approximately 16,000 distinct CDR3 sequences, approximately 50% seen once. Treatment: roughly ten-day PBMC culture with coronavirus spike peptide pools or control peptides (ViraFEST assay). Material: CD4+ T cells from blood, cultured in vitro. These TCRs come from a human donor who had recovered from COVID-19.

The chain combines TRBV11-3 with TRBJ2-5; TRBD2 is a possible D gene (5 bases). The CDR3 is made up of 15 amino acids. Germline V gene sequence: CDR1 SGHNT, CDR2 YENEEA. V gave up 3 bases and J gave up 5 bases, with 16 bases separating them. As DNA, the CDR3 is TGTGCCAGCAGCTTCCACGGCCTAGCCGTGGAGACCCAGTACTTC. This translates into CASSFHGLAVETQYF.

The sample holds one count of this clonotype. The CDR3 loop reads CASRSSNRENTEAFF. CDR3 sequence (DNA): TGTGCCAGCAGATCCTCGAATCGGGAGAACACTGAAGCTTTCTTT. The chain uses TRBV27 and TRBJ1-1; D is undetermined. CDR3 length: 15 amino acids. V lost 6 bases to trimming and J lost 1 base, with 15 bases between them. CDR1 is MNHEY, CDR2 SMNVEV, per germline (reference sequence).

CDR3 region: CASSRRWISADEQFF. The CDR3 region has the DNA TGTGCCAGCAGCCGTCGGTGGATTTCTGCGGATGAGCAGTTCTTC. The V gene is TRBV7-2, the J gene TRBJ2-1, with unresolved D. Per the germline V gene, CDR1 is SGHTA and CDR2 is FQGNSA. V dropped 5 bases and J dropped 8 bases, with 19 bases sitting between them. The CDR3 contains 15 residues. Based on the CDR3 plus reference TRBV7-2 and TRBJ2-1, the full variable domain is GAGVSQSPSNKVTEKGKDVELRCDPISGHTALYWYRQSLGQGLEFLIYFQGNSAPDKSGLPSDRFSAERTGGSVSTLTIQRTQQEDSAVYLCASSRRWISADEQFFGPGTRLTVL.

The chain joins TRBV24-1 to TRBJ2-3, with 8 bases that match TRBD2. This CDR3 spans 16 amino acids. Germline trimming cut 2 bases from V and 0 bases from J; bases unmatched to any gene: 3. Germline V gives CDR1 KGHDR, CDR2 SFDVKD. CDR3: CATSDWERGSTDTQYF. As DNA, the CDR3 is TGTGCCACCAGTGATTGGGAGCGGGGGAGCACAGATACGCAGTATTTT.

This clonotype is a singleton in its sample. The chain recombines TRBV19 with TRBJ1-1; 7 bases are a match to TRBD1. Trimming cost V 3 bases and J 4 bases; bases outside gene matches: 14. CDR1 is LNHDA, CDR2 SQIVND, per germline (reference sequence). The CDR3 runs 17 residues. The CDR3 nucleotides are TGTGCCAGTAGTATTTACAGGGGTCGGTCCCAGGGCACTGAAGCTTTCTTT. It yields the protein CASSIYRGRSQGTEAFF.

The chain has TRBV19 and TRBJ2-1; D may be TRBD1 or TRBD2 (5 bases each). Germline V lookup: CDR1 LNHDA, CDR2 SQIVND (reference sequence). The CDR3 has 14 residues. V was shortened by 7 bases and J by 9 bases, with 19 bases between the two germline ends. In DNA form, the CDR3 reads TGTGCCAGTACCCGGGGACCGGGGAGAAGTGAGCAGTTCTTC. Encoded protein: CASTRGPGRSEQFF.

This clonotype was observed a handful of times. The rearrangement uses TRBV24-1 and TRBJ2-3; 9 nucleotides align to TRBD1. The CDR3 sequence is 17 residues long. V was pared by 1 base and J by 0 bases, with 4 bases of the junction left unmatched. The V gene's germline CDR1 is KGHDR and CDR2 SFDVKD. As DNA, the CDR3 is TGTGCCACCAGTGATTTAGGGACAGGGCATAGCACAGATACGCAGTATTTT. Translation gives CATSDLGTGHSTDTQYF.

The V call is TRBV7-3, the J call TRBJ1-1; 7 bases are shared with TRBD1. The CDR3 length is 13 residues. Germline CDR1 and CDR2: SGHTA and FQGTGA. Trimming cost V 6 bases and J 4 bases; bases outside gene matches: 5. In nucleotides, the CDR3 is TGTGCCAGCAGTTCAACAGGGGCCACTGAAGCTTTCTTT. Translation: CASSSTGATEAFF.

The gene calls are TRBV11-3 and TRBJ2-5; 8 bases align to TRBD1. Germline V CDR1 and CDR2: SGHNT, YENEEA. This CDR3 contains 13 residues. Trimming at V came to 5 bases and at J to 5 bases, leaving 4 bases not matched to a gene. The CDR3 loop reads CASSPDRGETQYF. DNA of the CDR3: TGTGCCAGCAGCCCCGACAGGGGTGAGACCCAGTACTTC.